Listed here are 20 T cell receptor beta chains from one sample, sequenced in a study of T cell repertoires in cytomegalovirus infection. A single record per CDR3 protein comes from TCRdb applying MiXCR to the reads. The sample comprises about 310,000 distinct CDR3 sequences, roughly a sixth of which are singletons, and more than 10% rests with the top ten. The source material was PBMCs. Source of these receptors: a human donor in good health (CMV status not recorded). Some clones in this sample may be carry-over from other donors' samples.

The rearrangement links TRBV15 to TRBJ2-5, with a possible D match to TRBD1 (7 bases). The CDR3 consists of 16 residues. Germline CDR1 LNHNV, CDR2 YYDKDF (reference sequence). Trimming cost V 1 base and J 5 bases, with 17 bases left between them. CDR3 loop: CATSRAPGGGKETQYF. The CDR3 region has the DNA TGTGCCACCAGCAGAGCCCCAGGGGGAGGAAAGGAGACCCAGTACTTC.

This clonotype was seen at least ten times. The chain is built from TRBV2 and TRBJ2-7; the D gene is possibly TRBD1 (6 bases). The CDR3 spans 14 residues. V was clipped by 6 bases and J by 7 bases, with 19 bases between them. Germline CDR1 SNHLY, CDR2 FYNNEI. CDR3: CASRSGQGFDEQYF. The CDR3 DNA reads as TGTGCCAGCAGGTCCGGCCAGGGGTTTGATGAGCAGTACTTC. Looking up the rest from reference TRBV2 and TRBJ2-7 gives the full variable domain: EPEVTQTPSHQVTQMGQEVILRCVPISNHLYFYWYRQILGQKVEFLVSFYNNEISEKSEIFDDQFSVERPDGSNFTLKIRSTKLEDSAMYFCASRSGQGFDEQYFGPGTRLTVT.

For this clonotype: A much larger clone differs by one base, so this may be a read error. The missing conserved phenylalanine or tryptophan at the end of this CDR3 makes a read error likely. The chain joins TRBV12-3 or TRBV12-4 to TRBJ2-1; TRBD1 matches at 7 bases. The CDR3 runs to 17 residues. The ends lost 6 bases at V and 0 bases at J; junction bases unmatched: 11. CDR3 amino acids: CASSPGNWDSSYNEQFS. CDR3 coding DNA: TGTGCCAGCAGCCCAGGCAATTGGGACAGCTCCTACAATGAGCAGTTCTCC.

This clonotype appeared a few times. This rearrangement joins TRBV20-1 to TRBJ1-1; 10 nucleotides align to TRBD1. Germline V gene sequence: CDR1 DFQATT, CDR2 SNEGSKA (reference sequence). With 6 bases clipped from V and 5 bases from J, the junction kept 6 bases outside the gene matches. The CDR3 contains 13 residues. This CDR3 reads CSAKTGGDTEAFF. DNA for the CDR3: TGCAGTGCAAAGACAGGGGGCGATACTGAAGCTTTCTTT.

The chain uses TRBV28 and TRBJ2-3; either TRBD1 or TRBD2 may fit D (5 bases each). The CDR3 consists of 16 residues. Between the trimmed V and J ends, which lost 0 bases and 2 bases, there was a span of 12 bases. Looked up from germline, CDR1 is MDHEN and CDR2 is SYDVKM. CDR3 amino acids: CASSLWGTVATDTQYF. In DNA form, the CDR3 reads TGTGCCAGCAGTTTATGGGGGACCGTTGCCACAGATACGCAGTATTTT. The full variable domain, with the rest looked up from reference TRBV28 and TRBJ2-3, is DVKVTQSSRYLVKRTGEKVFLECVQDMDHENMFWYRQDPGLGLRLIYFSYDVKMKEKGDIPEGYSVSREKKERFSLILESASTNQTSMYLCASSLWGTVATDTQYFGPGTRLTVL.

In this sample, this clonotype turned up a few times. This chain links TRBV12-3 or TRBV12-4 with TRBJ2-1; D tentatively reads TRBD1 or TRBD2 (5 bases each). CDR3 length: 13 amino acids. Trimming left V 2 bases short and J 7 bases short, with 9 bases between. CDR3 sequence (DNA): TGTGCCAGCAGTTTATTGGGGGAGAATGAGCAGTTCTTC. Amino acids: CASSLLGENEQFF.

This clonotype came up a few times. V gene TRBV19 combines with J gene TRBJ1-1; weak D call: TRBD1 (6 bases). V lost 3 bases to trimming and J lost 6 bases, with 14 bases between them. The germline V gene has CDR1 LNHDA and CDR2 SQIVND (reference sequence). This CDR3 contains 14 residues. CDR3 amino acids: CASSIFGRGPEAFF. The DNA of the CDR3 is TGTGCCAGTAGTATCTTCGGCAGGGGCCCTGAAGCTTTCTTT.

This clonotype has just a few counts. The chain is built from TRBV6-2 or TRBV6-3 and TRBJ1-2; TRBD1 matches 9 bases. V shed 4 bases, J shed 4 bases, and the junction held 7 bases outside the gene matches. Germline V gene data show CDR1 as MNHEY and CDR2 as SVGEGT. The CDR3 spans 15 residues. The CDR3 protein is CASSFPGQGSYGYTF. The CDR3 region has the DNA TGTGCCAGCAGTTTTCCGGGACAGGGATCCTATGGCTACACCTTC.

This clonotype occurred a few times. This rearrangement joins TRBV15 to TRBJ1-4; TRBD1 matches 8 bases. This CDR3 contains 16 residues. The germline V gene encodes CDR1 LNHNV and CDR2 YYDKDF (reference sequence). V lost 0 bases, J lost 2 bases, and 2 bases stayed unmatched. The CDR3 here is CATSREQGATNEKLFF. The CDR3 DNA reads TGTGCCACCAGCAGAGAGCAGGGGGCGACTAATGAAAAACTGTTTTTT.

The chain joins TRBV4-2 to TRBJ2-7; no firm D call. Trimming cost V 4 bases and J 7 bases, with 17 bases left between them. The CDR3 totals 14 residues. Germline CDR1 and CDR2: LGHNA and YNFKEQ. The CDR3 DNA reads as TGTGCCAGCAGCCGTCCAGACTCGGAAGGAGAGCAGTACTTC. Its translation is CASSRPDSEGEQYF.

The chain joins TRBV2 to TRBJ1-1; D remains unclear. The length of the CDR3 is 12 residues. The V and J ends lost 7 bases and 5 bases respectively, with 11 bases between them. The germline V gene encodes CDR1 SNHLY and CDR2 FYNNEI. CDR3 sequence (DNA): TGTGCCAGCACGGGGAGGTGGACTGAAGCTTTCTTT. Encoded protein: CASTGRWTEAFF.

This clonotype was picked up many times. CDR3 region: CASSPDLSGANVLTF. The CDR3 coding sequence is TGTGCCAGCAGTCCGGACTTATCTGGGGCCAACGTCCTGACTTTC. V is TRBV6-1 and J is TRBJ2-6, with a weak D call TRBD2 (5 bases). Trimming left V 5 bases short and J 1 base short, with 9 bases between. The CDR3 has 15 amino acids. From germline, CDR1 is MNHNS and CDR2 SASEGT.

Many counts were recorded for this clonotype. The gene calls are TRBV28 and TRBJ1-4, with 7 bases identical to TRBD1. Germline V lookup: CDR1 MDHEN, CDR2 SYDVKM. V shed 4 bases and J 2 bases; nucleotides not matched to a gene: 7. The CDR3 is 16 residues long. CDR3 amino acids: CASSSPRGGTNEKLFF. In DNA, the CDR3 is TGTGCCAGCAGTTCTCCCAGGGGGGGTACTAATGAAAAACTGTTTTTT.

In this sample, this clonotype turned up a few times. CDR3 amino acids: CASSSLGRDSGANVLTF. The CDR3 nucleotides are TGTGCCAGCAGCTCCTTGGGGAGAGACTCTGGGGCCAACGTCCTGACTTTC. The chain is built from TRBV7-2 and TRBJ2-6, with D maybe TRBD2 (5 bases). The CDR3 covers 17 residues. Trimming cost V 4 bases and J 0 bases, with 13 bases left between them. Germline lookup yields CDR1 SGHTA and CDR2 FQGNSA.

The rearrangement uses TRBV19 and TRBJ1-6, with D hard to call. Germline V gene sequence: CDR1 LNHDA, CDR2 SQIVND (reference sequence). CDR3 length: 14 amino acids. V lost 3 bases and J 4 bases, leaving 7 bases between the germline ends. CDR3 bases: TGTGCCAGTAGTATCTGGCGGTATAATTCACCCCTCCACTTT. This gives the protein CASSIWRYNSPLHF.

Many counts were recorded for this clonotype. The rearrangement links TRBV7-2 to TRBJ2-2; 14 bases fit TRBD2. CDR1 and CDR2 (germline): SGHTA, FQGNSA. This CDR3 comprises 20 residues. V lost 1 base, J lost 4 bases, and 11 bases stayed unmatched. The CDR3 reads CASSLVATGTSGGGTGELFF. CDR3 in DNA: TGTGCCAGCAGCTTAGTGGCCACCGGGACTAGCGGGGGCGGCACCGGGGAGCTGTTTTTT.

The chain combines TRBV9 with TRBJ2-5; D gene uncertain. The CDR3 extends over 16 amino acids. V was pared by 4 bases and J by 2 bases, with 18 bases between. Germline V gives CDR1 SGDLS, CDR2 YYNGEE. The CDR3 is CASSLPVEILQETQYF. The CDR3 DNA reads as TGTGCCAGCAGCCTCCCAGTGGAGATCCTTCAAGAGACCCAGTACTTC.

This clonotype was seen repeatedly, ten times or more. This rearrangement joins TRBV7-6 to TRBJ1-4, with 10 bases fitting TRBD1. This CDR3 is 16 amino acids long. V lost 1 base, J lost 6 bases, and 5 bases stayed unmatched. The germline gives CDR1 SGHVS, CDR2 FNYEAQ. DNA for the CDR3: TGTGCCAGCAGCTTAGGATGGGACAGGGGTGATGAAAAACTGTTTTTT. Protein sequence: CASSLGWDRGDEKLFF. The full variable domain, rest sourced from reference TRBV7-6 and TRBJ1-4, is GAGVSQSPRYKVTKRGQDVALRCDPISGHVSLYWYRQALGQGPEFLTYFNYEAQQDKSGLPNDRFSAERPEGSISTLTIQRTEQRDSAMYRCASSLGWDRGDEKLFFGSGTQLSVL.

The rearrangement uses TRBV20-1 and TRBJ1-5, with TRBD1 matching over 9 bases. V lost 5 bases to trimming and J lost 7 bases; unmatched junction nucleotides: 6. Germline V gene sequence: CDR1 DFQATT, CDR2 SNEGSKA (reference sequence). This CDR3 has 13 amino acids. The CDR3 is CSAVQGAGQPQHF. DNA for the CDR3: TGCAGTGCTGTACAGGGGGCAGGGCAGCCCCAGCATTTT.

This clonotype was seen a few times. This chain connects TRBV7-9 to TRBJ2-2; D is undetermined. This CDR3 comprises 17 residues. V was clipped by 6 bases and J by 3 bases, with 20 bases between them. Germline V gives CDR1 SEHNR, CDR2 FQNEAQ (reference sequence). CDR3 sequence reads: CASRTGEPGSDTGELFF. The CDR3 DNA reads TGTGCCAGCAGGACGGGCGAACCTGGGTCTGACACCGGGGAGCTGTTTTTT.